A selection of T cell receptor beta chains follows, all from one sample in a study of STAT3 mutations in large granular lymphocyte leukemia. Sequencing used immunoSEQ multiplex PCR; TCRdb keeps in-frame clones, though not all of them. This table has tens of thousands of clones, approximately 91% appearing once. Sequenced: PBMCs. These TCRs come from a human donor with T large granular lymphocyte leukemia. Some clones in this sample may be carry-over from other donors' samples. CDR3s include the opening cysteine and the closing phenylalanine or tryptophan. A D gene is named only where the DNA matches it firmly. The size field is filled for only some rows; it gives once, few, many or a size class.

>TRBV5-1|once|TRBD1|TRBJ2-1
CASSFATGGYRGEQFF
TGCGCCAGCAGCTTCGCGACAGGGGGGTATAGGGGTGAGCAGTTCTTC
>TRBV4-3|NA|TRBD1|TRBJ1-6
CASSHWDRGSPLHF
TGCGCCAGCAGCCATTGGGACAGGGGTTCTCCCCTCCACTTT
>TRBV14|NA|NA|TRBJ1-4
CASSQATNEKLFF
TGTGCCAGCAGCCAAGCAACTAATGAAAAACTGTTTTTT
>TRBV7-9|NA|TRBD2|TRBJ2-5
CASSGGLAGGRWQETQYF
TGTGCCAGCAGCGGGGGACTAGCGGGGGGGCGGTGGCAAGAGACCCAGTACTTC
>TRBV27|NA|NA|TRBJ1-5
CASPRTSGNQPQHF
TGTGCCAGCCCCAGAACATCGGGCAATCAGCCCCAGCATTTT
>TRBV15|NA|NA|TRBJ2-3
CATSRDPWAGDTQYF
TGTGCCACCAGCAGAGATCCTTGGGCCGGGGATACGCAGTATTTT
>TRBV18|NA|NA|TRBJ1-1
CASSPDGRTEAFF
TGTGCCAGCTCACCCGACGGGAGGACTGAAGCTTTCTTT
>TRBV7-9|NA|TRBD1|TRBJ1-1
CASSSGTGTVNTEAFF
TGTGCCAGCAGCAGTGGGACCGGGACAGTGAACACTGAAGCTTTCTTT
>TRBV5-1|NA|TRBD1|TRBJ1-2
CASSLASGGDGYTF
TGCGCCAGCAGCTTGGCCTCAGGGGGCGATGGCTACACCTTC
>TRBV27|NA|NA|TRBJ1-5
CASRVGSGKSNQPQHF
TGTGCCAGCAGGGTCGGCAGTGGAAAGAGCAATCAGCCCCAGCATTTT
>TRBV5-4|NA|NA|TRBJ2-5
CASSGTGKTQYF
TGTGCCAGCAGCGGGACTGGAAAGACCCAGTACTTC
>TRBV5-1|NA|TRBD1|TRBJ1-1
CASSLGVGGQHTEAFF
TGCGCCAGCAGCTTGGGGGTCGGGGGACAGCACACTGAAGCTTTCTTT
>TRBV4-1|NA|NA|TRBJ2-3
CASSQDGIGGSTDTQYF
TGCGCCAGCAGCCAAGACGGCATAGGCGGTAGCACAGATACGCAGTATTTT
>TRBV14|NA|NA|TRBJ1-2
CASSQVGFYGYTF
TGTGCCAGCAGCCAAGTGGGGTTCTATGGCTACACCTTC
>TRBV30|NA|NA|TRBJ1-1
CAWSEQGTGNTEAFF
TGTGCCTGGAGCGAACAGGGAACCGGGAACACTGAAGCTTTCTTT
>TRBV29-1|NA|NA|TRBJ1-1
CSVSGRMNTEAFF
TGCAGCGTGTCGGGACGTATGAACACTGAAGCTTTCTTT
>TRBV5-1|NA|NA|TRBJ2-1
CASSLGGVSYNEQFF
TGCGCCAGCAGCTTGGGAGGAGTCTCCTACAATGAGCAGTTCTTC
>TRBV4-1|NA|TRBD1|TRBJ1-6
CASSQDFQGASYNSPLHF
TGCGCCAGCAGCCAAGATTTCCAGGGGGCCTCCTATAATTCACCCCTCCACTTT
>TRBV6-6|NA|NA|TRBJ1-3
CASSRGRGLSGNTIYF
TGTGCCAGCAGTAGGGGCCGGGGACTCTCTGGAAACACCATATATTTT
>TRBV19|NA|TRBD2|TRBJ2-5
CASSSGTSKETQYF
TGTGCCAGTAGTTCCGGGACTAGCAAAGAGACCCAGTACTTC
>TRBV11-2|NA|NA|TRBJ1-5
CASSFSQGEQPQHF
TGTGCCAGCAGCTTTTCGCAGGGCGAACAGCCCCAGCATTTT
>TRBV27|once|NA|TRBJ1-5
CASSPDNSNQPQHF
TGTGCCAGCAGTCCGGACAATTCCAATCAGCCCCAGCATTTT
>TRBV19|NA|TRBD1|TRBJ1-6
CASRNRDRGKNSPLHF
TGTGCCAGTAGAAATCGGGACAGGGGGAAAAATTCACCCCTCCACTTT
>TRBV10-3|NA|NA|TRBJ2-5
CATAGGAGETQYF
TGTGCCACGGCTGGGGGGGCGGGCGAGACCCAGTACTTC
>TRBV7-2|NA|NA|TRBJ2-2
CASSLGRRYTGELFF
TGTGCCAGCAGCTTAGGCAGGCGATACACCGGGGAGCTGTTTTTT
>TRBV28|NA|TRBD2|TRBJ2-5
CASSLAGGPETQYF
TGTGCCAGCAGTTTAGCGGGGGGGCCTGAGACCCAGTACTTC
>TRBV9|NA|NA|TRBJ1-1
CASSVGVWMNTEAFF
TGTGCCAGCAGCGTAGGGGTGTGGATGAACACTGAAGCTTTCTTT
>TRBV4-3|NA|NA|TRBJ1-2
CASSPMGPLNYGYTF
TGCGCCAGCAGCCCGATGGGGCCCTTAAACTATGGCTACACCTTC
>TRBV30|NA|TRBD1|TRBJ1-2
CAWSVQGARYGYTF
TGTGCCTGGAGTGTACAGGGGGCTAGGTATGGCTACACCTTC
>TRBV18|NA|NA|TRBJ2-1
CASSPLRDPLDEQFF
TGTGCCAGCTCACCACTGAGGGACCCCCTTGATGAGCAGTTCTTC
>TRBV29-1|NA|TRBD1|TRBJ1-5
CSARTGLQSNQPQHF
TGCAGCGCTAGGACAGGGTTGCAAAGCAATCAGCCCCAGCATTTT
>TRBV6-5|NA|NA|TRBJ2-2
CATETPNTGELFF
TGTGCCACAGAGACCCCGAACACCGGGGAGCTGTTTTTT
>TRBV2|NA|NA|TRBJ1-2
CANTRVNYGYTF
TGTGCTAACACTAGGGTCAACTATGGCTACACCTTC
>TRBV19|few|NA|TRBJ1-5
CASSMSPRGSGQPQHF
TGTGCCAGTAGTATGAGTCCCCGCGGTTCAGGCCAGCCCCAGCATTTT
>TRBV5-1|NA|NA|TRBJ2-3
CASSLFLEDTQYF
TGCGCCAGCAGCTTGTTTTTGGAAGATACGCAGTATTTT
>TRBV4-1|NA|NA|TRBJ2-7
CASSLLDGEGWQYF
TGCGCCAGCAGCCTCTTAGACGGGGAAGGATGGCAGTACTTC
>TRBV30|NA|TRBD1|TRBJ2-7
CAWSGGTGNNEQYF
TGTGCCTGGAGTGGAGGGACAGGGAACAACGAGCAGTACTTC
>TRBV2|NA|NA|TRBJ2-1
CASRGGAEQFF
TGTGCCAGCAGGGGGGGGGCTGAGCAGTTCTTC
>TRBV5-4|NA|TRBD1|TRBJ1-2
CASSPGGTGLYGYTF
TGTGCCAGCAGCCCGGGCGGGACAGGCCTCTATGGCTACACCTTC
>TRBV13|NA|NA|TRBJ1-1
CASSPLSKEGNTEAFF
TGTGCCAGCAGCCCCCTAAGTAAGGAGGGGAACACTGAAGCTTTCTTT
>TRBV10-3|NA|NA|TRBJ1-5
CAISEGDLGNQPQHF
TGTGCCATCAGTGAGGGGGATCTGGGCAATCAGCCCCAGCATTTT
>TRBV29-1|few|NA|TRBJ2-6
CSAVEGGRSGANVLTF
TGCAGCGCGGTAGAGGGGGGGCGGTCTGGGGCCAACGTCCTGACTTTC
>TRBV7-2|NA|NA|TRBJ1-3
CASSLEGLPIGNTIYF
TGTGCCAGCAGCTTAGAGGGGCTGCCAATAGGAAACACCATATATTTT
>TRBV5-1|NA|NA|TRBJ1-2
CASSSPGGYTF
TGCGCCAGCAGCTCTCCGGGAGGCTACACCTTC
>TRBV6-5|NA|NA|TRBJ1-6
CASSYTALLYSPLHF
TGTGCCAGCAGTTACACCGCCCTCCTCTATTCACCCCTCCACTTT
>TRBV30|few|TRBD1|TRBJ1-6
CAWSRGQGNSPLHF
TGTGCCTGGAGCAGGGGGCAGGGGAATTCACCCCTCCACTTT
>TRBV2|NA|NA|TRBJ1-5
CASSERGYQPQHF
TGTGCCAGCAGTGAAAGGGGGTACCAGCCCCAGCATTTT
>TRBV4-1|NA|NA|TRBJ1-6
CASSQDRGRLNSPLHF
TGCGCCAGCAGCCAAGACCGGGGGCGCCTTAATTCACCCCTCCACTTT
>TRBV28|NA|NA|TRBJ1-2
CASGIGDYGYTF
TGTGCCAGCGGAATAGGGGACTATGGCTACACCTTC
>TRBV6-5|NA|NA|TRBJ2-7
CASSYGLATYEQYF
TGTGCCAGCAGTTACGGTTTGGCTACCTACGAGCAGTACTTC
>TRBV9|NA|NA|TRBJ2-3
CASSVGTGTDTQYF
TGTGCCAGCAGCGTAGGAACAGGGACAGATACGCAGTATTTT
>TRBV19|NA|NA|TRBJ1-4
CASSMGDSDEKLFF
TGTGCCAGTAGTATGGGAGACAGTGATGAAAAACTGTTTTTT
>TRBV7-9|NA|NA|TRBJ1-2
CASSPGGYTF
TGTGCCAGCAGCCCCGGGGGCTACACCTTC